This entry concerns a single T cell receptor (beta chain). The V segment lost 4 bases and the J segment 6 bases; nucleotides outside the gene matches: 10. CDR1 and CDR2 (germline): SGHRS, YFSETQ. The CDR3 is made up of 16 amino acids. The sorted Tregs were CD4+CD25+CD127-/low cells. TCRdb fed the 5' RACE reads into MiXCR, producing one record per CDR3 protein. The sample includes roughly 42,000 distinct CDR3 sequences, 22% of them seen just once. This clonotype was sampled from a female donor with breast cancer. Specimen: Tregs sorted from blood. The chain carries TRBV5-1 and TRBJ2-4; 10 bases are shared with TRBD2. The CDR3 here is CASSRLAGGRGNIQYF. CDR3 bases: TGCGCCAGCAGCCGACTAGCGGGTGGGCGAGGAAACATTCAGTACTTC.